This TCR beta chain was found in a study of blood T cell repertoires in COVID-19 (TCRdb year 2020). Broadly, across the study: Samples from collaborators originated in the United States, Italy and Spain and spanned both the acute and convalescent phases of COVID-19. The material from the prospective study consisted of cDNA or gDNA derived from T cells, B-cell-depleted T cells, or PBMCs. The dataset comprised deeply sampled blood TCRbeta repertoires from subjects exposed to, actively infected with, or recovered from COVID-19. The repertoires were released in a freely available public database intended as a resource for research on the immune response to SARS-CoV-2. Samples were obtained from the ongoing ImmuneRACE study (first 160 participants) and from some 1,300 subjects provided by 6 global collaborators. The sample metadata nearly always contained a de-identified subject ID, COVID-19 status, age in years and sex. Where available, HLA class I and class II types were obtained from metadata supplied by the sample provider rather than from assay-based typing.

Each collaborating institution followed its own protocols to collect whole blood in K2EDTA tubes. For TCRbeta analysis, collaborators shipped samples as frozen whole blood, isolated PBMCs, or DNA extracted from either of those sample types. Notes on this clone: Its antigen remains undetermined. The record has no base qualities; no much larger clone is one base away.

V trim: 0 bases; J trim: 0 bases; unmatched bases: 13. For CDR1 and CDR2, the germline V gene lists SGHDN and FVKESK. Spanning cysteine to phenylalanine, the CDR3 consists of 20 amino acids. Only CDR3 DNA remains: 60 bases, in frame from the first base. Here is what the overall study found, with its caveats: Clinical and demographic metadata were provided uncurated, with the amount varying by source and participant.

The immunoSEQ Assay, a bias-controlled multiplex PCR, was used to amplify TCRbeta CDR3 regions from genomic DNA. As for the authors' bioinformatics: Within the assay, amplification of reference gene primers was used to estimate how many nucleated cells each sample contained. To quantify the absolute abundance of each unique TCRbeta CDR3 rearrangement, sequence reads were collapsed and filtered. For each sample, productive Simpson clonality was calculated as the square root of Simpson's diversity index over productive rearrangements. The clones in this table, taken by TCRdb from immuneACCESS, are in-frame only. Not every clone is retained; where verified, under half of the shortfall comes from an unresolved V gene, and the cause of the rest is unknown. V, J and clone size derive from that table, while D and trimming were established from the DNA sequence. In all, the sample holds over 130,000 clones, and roughly four fifths of those were seen once. The ten top clones hold roughly 9% of the sample.

The clonotype was recovered from a woman in her forties or fifties with active or convalescent COVID-19. Sequenced material: peripheral blood. This chain joins TRBV14 to TRBJ2-3, and TRBD2 aligns with 9 junction nucleotides. Read as DNA, the sequence is TGTGCCAGCAGCCAAGATTTAGCGGGGGCCGAAGGGCGGAGCACAGATACGCAGTATTTT. Its protein is CASSQDLAGAEGRSTDTQYF.